Each of the 20 T cell receptor beta chains below was sequenced from the same sample in a study of T cell responses to AZD1222 COVID-19 vaccine. Data came from immunoSEQ multiplex PCR; TCRdb stores just in-frame clones and leaves some out. The data hold about 99,000 clones, with 70% to 90% observed a single time. This sample comprised peripheral blood, obtained on day 0 of AZD1222 vaccination. The receptor set was obtained from an adult in good health.

Concerning this clone itself: An end of the junction does not agree with germline; a read error may underlie this. The CDR3 DNA reads as TGCGCCTGGAGTGGCCAGGGGGCGAACACTGAAGCTTTCTTT. Its protein product is CAWSGQGANTEAFF. The chain joins TRBV30 to TRBJ1-1; 8 bases match TRBD1. The CDR3 loop spans 14 amino acids. Germline assignment: CDR1 GTSNPN and CDR2 SVGIG (reference sequence).

V gene TRBV5-1 combines with J gene TRBJ1-2; D gene uncertain. Trimming took 2 bases from V and 3 from J, leaving 8 bases between them. The CDR3 runs 13 residues. Germline CDR1 is SGHRS and CDR2 is YFSETQ. The CDR3 DNA is TGCGCCAGCAGCTTAGAGAGGGACTATGGCTACACCTTC. This codes for CASSLERDYGYTF.

The J gene is TRBJ2-7, the V gene TRBV4-1; D gene ambiguous. CDR3 length equals 13 residues. Germline-derived CDR1 and CDR2 are MGHRA and YSYEKL. The V end was cut by 4 bases, the J end by 3 bases, with 10 bases between. The CDR3 region is CASSPRAGYEQYF. In DNA form, the CDR3 reads TGCGCCAGCAGCCCCCGGGCCGGCTACGAGCAGTACTTC.

V is TRBV5-4 and J is TRBJ1-1; TRBD1 might be the D (5 bases). Germline CDR1 is SGHNT and CDR2 is YYREEE (reference sequence). Trimming shortened V by 5 bases and J by 11 bases, and 22 bases separated the two germline ends. The CDR3 runs to 14 residues. The CDR3 spells CASRPARGVGGAFF. CDR3 nucleotides: TGTGCCAGCAGGCCGGCCCGGGGGGTTGGCGGGGCTTTCTTT.

The chain has TRBV28 and TRBJ1-3; TRBD1 matches at 11 bases. Germline V gene lookup returns CDR1 MDHEN and CDR2 SYDVKM. V gave up 4 bases and J gave up 2 bases; unmatched junction bases: 10. CDR3 size: 18 residues. DNA of the CDR3: TGTGCCAGCAGTTCTTTGCTCGGGACAGGGGGAGCTGGAAACACCATATATTTT. Protein: CASSSLLGTGGAGNTIYF.

The rearrangement joins TRBV4-3 to TRBJ2-3; tentative D call: TRBD1 (6 bases). Germline values: CDR1 LGHNA, CDR2 YSLEER. This CDR3 has 14 amino acids. V lost 0 bases and J 4 bases, leaving 8 bases between the germline ends. The CDR3 here is CASSQDNRADTQYF. The CDR3 nucleotides read TGCGCCAGCAGCCAAGATAACAGGGCAGATACGCAGTATTTT.

The chain is built from TRBV7-3 and TRBJ2-1, with D unclear. Germline-derived CDR1 and CDR2 are SGHTA and FQGTGA. The V end lost 1 base, the J end lost 4 bases, and 14 bases lay between the germline ends. The CDR3 is 16 amino acids. The CDR3 loop reads CASSLKGPNRYNEQFF. The CDR3 nucleotides are TGTGCCAGCAGCTTAAAAGGGCCCAACCGTTACAATGAGCAGTTCTTC.

The chain links TRBV28 to TRBJ2-7; D call uncertain. Germline CDR1 reads MDHEN; CDR2 reads SYDVKM. Between the trimmed V and J ends, which lost 4 bases and 4 bases, there was a span of 20 bases. This CDR3 contains 16 residues. The CDR3 sequence is CASSSFNIVPGYEQYF. The CDR3 DNA is TGTGCCAGCAGTTCTTTCAATATTGTTCCTGGTTACGAGCAGTACTTC.

The gene calls are TRBV5-1 and TRBJ2-3; 9 bases map to TRBD2. After removal of 2 bases from V and 1 base from J, the junction contained 8 bases not matched to a gene. Germline V lookup: CDR1 SGHRS, CDR2 YFSETQ. CDR3 size: 17 residues. This CDR3 reads CASSLGRTSVGTDTQYF. For the CDR3, the DNA is TGCGCCAGCAGCTTAGGAAGGACTAGCGTGGGCACAGATACGCAGTATTTT.

This chain uses TRBV6-2 or TRBV6-3 with TRBJ2-1; the D gene is possibly TRBD2 (5 bases). CDR3 length equals 15 residues. Germline assignment: CDR1 MNHEY and CDR2 SVGEGT. The germline V and J ends were trimmed by 5 bases and 2 bases, with 13 bases remaining between them. Written as DNA, the CDR3 is TGTGCCAGCAGTCTCGCCAGCGGACCCTACAATGAGCAGTTCTTC. Protein sequence: CASSLASGPYNEQFF.

The chain links TRBV15 to TRBJ1-5, with D uncertain. The V gene lost 1 base and the J gene lost 9 bases, with 16 bases spanning the gap. The CDR3 runs to 15 residues. Germline V gives CDR1 LNHNV, CDR2 YYDKDF (reference sequence). The CDR3 DNA reads TGTGCCACCAGCAGAGCGGGTCTCGGCGTAGGGCCCCAGCATTTT. Translated, it gives CATSRAGLGVGPQHF.

V is TRBV11-3 and J is TRBJ2-3; D perhaps matches TRBD2 (5 bases). Per the germline V gene, CDR1 is SGHNT and CDR2 is YENEEA. Trimming cost V 0 bases and J 1 base, with 8 bases left between them. The CDR3 contains 15 residues. CDR3 protein: CASSLDLAGTDTQYF. CDR3 DNA: TGTGCCAGCAGCTTAGATCTAGCCGGCACAGATACGCAGTATTTT.

This clone was detected once. The chain carries TRBV29-1 and TRBJ1-2; D gene uncertain. This CDR3 contains 13 residues. Trimming stripped 2 bases from V and 3 bases from J, with 10 bases between. Germline CDR1 SQVTM, CDR2 ANQGSEA. The CDR3 reads CSVEFRDDYGYTF. CDR3 DNA: TGCAGCGTTGAATTTAGGGATGACTATGGCTACACCTTC.

The CDR3 region is CASSLDRTQETQYF. The CDR3 coding sequence is TGTGCCAGCAGCTTAGACAGAACACAAGAGACCCAGTACTTC. V and J are TRBV7-2 and TRBJ2-5; unclear D gene. Germline assignment: CDR1 SGHTA and CDR2 FQGNSA. The CDR3 has 14 residues. V was clipped by 1 base and J by 2 bases, with 8 bases between them.

The chain employs TRBV7-9 and TRBJ2-5; 14 nucleotides align to TRBD2. This CDR3 region has 18 residues. CDR1 is SEHNR, CDR2 FQNEAQ, per germline (reference sequence). J gave up 5 bases and V 1 base, and 9 bases lay outside the gene matches. The CDR3 DNA sequence: TGTGCCAGCAGCTTAGGCTCGACTAGCGGGAGGGCCAGGGAGACCCAGTACTTC. This sequence encodes CASSLGSTSGRARETQYF. The variable domain in full, completed from reference TRBV7-9 and TRBJ2-5, reads DTGVSQNPRHKITKRGQNVTFRCDPISEHNRLYWYRQTLGQGPEFLTYFQNEAQLEKSRLLSDRFSAERPKGSFSTLEIQRTEQGDSAMYLCASSLGSTSGRARETQYFGPGTRLLVL.

The V gene is TRBV15, the J gene TRBJ2-1, with 9 bases identical to TRBD2. V was clipped by 3 bases and J by 5 bases; unmatched bases: 5. From germline, CDR1 is LNHNV and CDR2 YYDKDF (reference sequence). The CDR3 runs 15 residues. CDR3 DNA: TGTGCCACCAGCAGCACTAGCGGGTGGAACAATGAGCAGTTCTTC. Protein product: CATSSTSGWNNEQFF. The full variable domain, with the rest looked up from reference TRBV15 and TRBJ2-1, is DAMVIQNPRYQVTQFGKPVTLSCSQTLNHNVMYWYQQKSSQAPKLLFHYYDKDFNNEADTPDNFQSRRPNTSFCFLDIRSPGLGDTAMYLCATSSTSGWNNEQFFGPGTRLTVL.

The DNA of the CDR3 is TGTGCCAGTAGCCGGGACAGGGCAAGTGACTACGAGCAGTACTTC. Translation: CASSRDRASDYEQYF. The V and J genes are TRBV19 and TRBJ2-7; 9 positions match TRBD1. The germline V gene encodes CDR1 LNHDA and CDR2 SQIVND (reference sequence). With 6 bases clipped from V and 3 bases from J, the junction kept 9 bases outside the gene matches. There are 15 residues in the CDR3.

V usage is TRBV5-1 and J usage is TRBJ1-1; maybe TRBD1 (5 bases). Looked up from germline, CDR1 is SGHRS and CDR2 is YFSETQ. V gave up 2 bases and J gave up 1 base, with 9 bases separating them. The CDR3 sequence is 14 residues long. The CDR3 DNA reads as TGCGCCAGCAGCTTCACAGGCCAGAACACTGAAGCTTTCTTT. The encoded protein is CASSFTGQNTEAFF.

The chain joins TRBV6-5 to TRBJ1-4; D call uncertain. V lost 4 bases, J lost 0 bases, and 9 bases lay in between. Germline loops: CDR1 MNHEY, CDR2 SVGAGI. The CDR3 extends over 15 amino acids. The CDR3 reads CASSSRVATNEKLFF. In DNA, the CDR3 is TGTGCCAGCAGTTCCCGCGTGGCAACTAATGAAAAACTGTTTTTT.

The CDR3 region is CAGAANYGYTF. CDR3 in DNA: TGTGCCGGAGCAGCCAACTATGGCTACACCTTC. J is TRBJ1-2 and V is TRBV30; D remains unclear. Between the trimmed V and J ends, which lost 8 bases and 2 bases, there was a span of 9 bases. In germline, CDR1 is GTSNPN, CDR2 SVGIG (reference sequence). The CDR3 covers 11 residues.